The source of this T cell receptor beta chain is a study of technical replicates of blood from a few donors. In germline, CDR1 is MGHRA, CDR2 YSYEKL. This CDR3 comprises 16 residues. The trim removed 0 bases at V and 7 bases at J, leaving 3 bases unmatched. TCRdb's table, derived via immunoSEQ multiplex PCR, lists solely in-frame clones and lacks some. The sample includes some 74,000 clones, over 75% of them seen just once. The chain carries TRBV4-1 and TRBJ2-1; TRBD2 matches at 13 bases. This receptor was identified in a human donor in good health. The source material was T cells isolated from PBMCs. The CDR3 protein is CASSQELAGGRNEQFF. The CDR3 nucleotides read TGCGCCAGCAGCCAAGAACTAGCGGGAGGGCGTAATGAGCAGTTCTTC.